The rows below give T cell receptor beta chains drawn from one sample of a study of T cells in narcolepsy. TCRdb keeps only in-frame clones here, not all; method: immunoSEQ multiplex PCR. The data hold around 32,000 clones, with more than 75% observed a single time. Material for sequencing was CD45RA- memory CD4+ T cells from PBMCs. Receptors were obtained from a human donor with narcolepsy. The CDR3 runs from the conserved cysteine through the conserved F or W. Each record gives: J gene, D gene, V gene, clone size, CDR3 length, CDR3 DNA, CDR3 protein. The D gene is left open where the match is weak. Clone size is stated in some rows and not others, as once, few, many or a class when expanded.

>TRBJ2-1|.|TRBV7-2|.|16
TGTGCCAGCAGCTCCGGGGCGCCTAGCGCGTACAATGAGCAGTTCTTC
CASSSGAPSAYNEQFF
>TRBJ2-1|TRBD2|TRBV14|.|14
TGTGCCAGCAGCCGGGGAGGGTCTAACAATGAGCAGTTCTTC
CASSRGGSNNEQFF
>TRBJ2-7|TRBD1|TRBV29-1|.|13
TGCAGCGTCCCGGGACAGGGGAAGCGCGAGCAGTACTTC
CSVPGQGKREQYF
>TRBJ2-7|.|TRBV6-7|.|12
TGTGCCAGCGACGGATGCTCCTACGAGCAGTACTTC
CASDGCSYEQYF
>TRBJ2-7|TRBD2|TRBV6-5|.|12
TGTGCCAGTGGGAGGGGCGCTAACGAGCAGTACTTC
CASGRGANEQYF
>TRBJ1-2|.|TRBV18|.|16
TGTGCCAGCTCACCGTTTCAGGCCGAGATAAACTATGGCTACACCTTC
CASSPFQAEINYGYTF
>TRBJ2-7|TRBD2|TRBV28|.|15
TGTGCCAGCAGCTTTCTTAGCGGGGGGAACTACGAGCAGTACTTC
CASSFLSGGNYEQYF
>TRBJ1-1|.|TRBV19|once|13
TGTGCCAGCGGAACAAATTTGAACACTGAAGCTTTCTTT
CASGTNLNTEAFF
>TRBJ2-1|TRBD2|TRBV18|.|16
TGTGCCAGCTCGCTATCCCAGGCCAGCGGGGGTAATGAGCAGTTCTTC
CASSLSQASGGNEQFF
>TRBJ1-2|.|TRBV6-5|.|15
TGTGCCAGCAGTTACTCCGACAGGCCTAACTATGGCTACACCTTC
CASSYSDRPNYGYTF
>TRBJ1-3|TRBD1|TRBV27|.|17
TGTGCCAGCAGTCCCCGGACAGGGGATTACTCTGGAAACACCATATATTTT
CASSPRTGDYSGNTIYF
>TRBJ1-1|.|TRBV6-5|.|13
TGTGCCAGCAGTGTCGCGAGGTGGTCTGAAGCTTTCTTT
CASSVARWSEAFF
>TRBJ2-4|TRBD1|TRBV7-3|.|16
TGTGCCAGCAGCGCAAACAGGGGACCGGGGAAAAACATTCAGTACTTC
CASSANRGPGKNIQYF
>TRBJ2-7|.|TRBV28|.|12
TGTGCCGTTTCTAGAGACTCCTACGAGCAGTACTTC
CAVSRDSYEQYF
>TRBJ2-1|TRBD2|TRBV7-3|.|15
TGTGCCAGCAGCTTCGCTAGCGGGGGGGACAATGAGCAGTTCTTC
CASSFASGGDNEQFF
>TRBJ2-1|TRBD2|TRBV6-5|.|16
TGTGCCAGCAGTTTCGGGGGGATCAGCTCCTACAATGAGCAGTTCTTC
CASSFGGISSYNEQFF